This T cell receptor beta chain comes out of a study of CD4 T cells in relation to SARS-CoV-2 and coronaviruses. Overall study results and limits: The assay detects memory recall responses, not culture-primed primary responses.

Deep TCR-beta sequencing used DNA from uncultured naive and memory CD4+ T cells. Here immunoSEQ multiplex PCR was the method, and the copy in TCRdb shows in-frame clones only, minus some. The sample has tens of thousands of clones, approximately 95% seen once. V was clipped by 3 bases and J by 6 bases; unmatched bases: 3. Per germline, CDR1 KGHDR and CDR2 SFDVKD. The CDR3 has 14 amino acids. Remarks on this clone: The antigen is unknown.

The unexposed donors gave CD4+ T cells in about 2010-2019, prior to COVID-19. The rearrangement uses TRBV24-1 and TRBJ2-2; the match to TRBD1 covers 7 bases. This TCR came from a human donor in good health. Sequencing was carried out using naive CD4+ T cells from PBMCs. Documented subset: naive CD4+ T cells isolated by negative enrichment. CDR3 in amino acids: CATSDVTGAGELFF. The CDR3 DNA follows: TGTGCCACCAGTGATGTCACAGGGGCCGGGGAGCTGTTTTTT.